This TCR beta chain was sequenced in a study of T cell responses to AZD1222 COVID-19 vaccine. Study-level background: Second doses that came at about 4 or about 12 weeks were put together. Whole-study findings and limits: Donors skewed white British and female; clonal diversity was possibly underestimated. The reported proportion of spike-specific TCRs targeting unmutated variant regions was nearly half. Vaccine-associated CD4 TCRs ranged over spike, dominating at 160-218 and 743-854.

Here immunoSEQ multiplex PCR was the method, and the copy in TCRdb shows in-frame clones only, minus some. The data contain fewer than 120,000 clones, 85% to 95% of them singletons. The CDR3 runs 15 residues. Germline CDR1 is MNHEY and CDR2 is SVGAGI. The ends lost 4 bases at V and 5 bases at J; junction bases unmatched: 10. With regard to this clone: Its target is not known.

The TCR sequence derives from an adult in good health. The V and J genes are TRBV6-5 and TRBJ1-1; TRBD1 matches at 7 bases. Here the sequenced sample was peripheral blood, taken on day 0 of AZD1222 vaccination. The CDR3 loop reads CASSFSGRGQTEAFF. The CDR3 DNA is TGTGCCAGCAGTTTTTCTGGTAGGGGACAGACTGAAGCTTTCTTT.